The clone carrying this TCR beta chain was observed a handful of times. Its specificity is not known. TCRdb analysed the 5' RACE reads with MiXCR anew, one entry per CDR3 protein. This table has 350,000 or so distinct CDR3 sequences, roughly an eighth appearing once. The data originate from a study of identical twins. Study conclusions and caveats: For cord blood, abundant beta clonotypes had fewer insertions, unlike memory repertoires, which showed none.

The CDR3 covers 14 residues. With 0 bases removed from V and 2 bases from J, the gap between germline ends came to 10 bases. Germline V CDR1 and CDR2: DFQATT, SNEGSKA (reference sequence). The same specimen was also included in a second study, on yellow fever vaccine responses in identical twins.

This sequence was found in a young woman in good health. Sequenced material: CD8+ T cells sorted from blood. V usage is TRBV20-1 and J usage is TRBJ1-2; D remains unclear. The CDR3: CSARDGMGNYGYTF. Written as DNA, the CDR3 is TGCAGTGCTAGAGATGGGATGGGGAACTATGGCTACACCTTC.